The TCR beta chain under discussion was sequenced for a study of blood T cell repertoires in COVID-19 (dated by TCRdb to 2020 to 2022). In terms of the full investigation: Collaborator samples came from the United States, Italy and Spain and covered acute and convalescent phases of COVID-19. The material from the prospective study consisted of cDNA or gDNA derived from T cells, B-cell-depleted T cells, or PBMCs. Deeply sampled blood TCRbeta repertoires from subjects exposed to, actively infected with, or recovered from COVID-19 were included in the dataset. A freely available public database, intended as a resource for researchers studying the immune response to SARS-CoV-2, is where the repertoires were released. Samples were obtained from the ongoing ImmuneRACE study (first 160 participants) and from approximately 1,200 subjects provided by 6 global collaborators. The sample metadata nearly always contained a de-identified subject ID, COVID-19 status, age in years and sex. HLA class I and class II types, where available, came from metadata supplied by the sample provider rather than from assay-based typing. Paper-wide results and their limitations: How much clinical and demographic metadata was included differed by source and by participant, and the metadata was provided uncurated.

In the prospective study, participants were about 18 to 100 years old, resided in fewer than 25 geographic areas of the United States, and were enrolled through a virtual design. Cohort assignment in the prospective study relied on participant-reported clinical history from a screening survey and a study questionnaire. Recovered participants in ImmuneRACE Cohort 3 were defined by two consecutive negative NP/OP PCR tests, clearance by a healthcare professional, or resolution of symptoms. In the prospective study, whole blood, serum and a nasopharyngeal or oropharyngeal swab were collected from each participant by mobile phlebotomists. Over a roughly two-month period, participants in the prospective study had the option of providing additional blood draws and questionnaires. Blood samples from the prospective study were shipped frozen or at room temperature prior to DNA extraction. The CDR3, cysteine through phenylalanine, is 14 amino acids long. The sequence is cut down to CDR3 DNA, 42 bases in frame from base 1. CDR1 SGHKS and CDR2 YYEKEE were looked up in the germline V gene (reference sequence). V is pared back by 1 base and J by 8 bases, with 12 bases lying between the germline termini.

A remark on this clone: The clone's antigen remains unknown. No qualities accompany the bases; no much larger clone lies one base away.

TCRbeta CDR3 regions were amplified from genomic DNA using the immunoSEQ Assay, a bias-controlled multiplex PCR. As for how the authors treated the data: Nucleated cell counts per sample were estimated from amplification of reference gene primers within the assay. To quantify the absolute abundance of each unique TCRbeta CDR3 rearrangement, sequence reads were collapsed and filtered. Productive Simpson clonality was computed per sample as the square root of Simpson's diversity index over productive rearrangements. The immuneACCESS repertoire file appears here via TCRdb, limited to in-frame rearrangements. These files lack a portion of the clones; in checked studies, under half of the deficit traces to unresolved V genes, and the cause of the others is not known. That table gives V, J and clone size, and the DNA gave D and trimming. This sample gives about 380,000 clones in total; around 90% of them show up just once. The leading ten clones occupy 1.2% of the sample.

The source is a woman younger than 35 who had recovered from COVID-19. The rearrangement joined TRBV5-5 to TRBJ1-4; the D gene is perhaps TRBD1, from 6 matching bases. Sequencing input: PBMCs or T cells enriched from blood (not recorded which). The DNA sequence is given as TGTGCCAGCAGCTTGCTACAGGGAGTCGAAAAACTGTTTTTT. Translation gives CASSLLQGVEKLFF.